One and the same sample provided the 11 T cell receptor beta chains below, sequenced in a study. TCRdb ran MiXCR on the 5' RACE reads and lists one entry per CDR3 protein. The repertoire consists of roughly 5,500 distinct CDR3 sequences, with roughly a third occurring once and the leading ten covering over 45%. The sample comprised memory CD4+ T cells sorted from blood. Subset given: memory CD4+ T cells, CD4+CD45RO+CD25-. The receptors come from a female donor with breast cancer.

This clonotype has only a few counts. V is TRBV5-1 and J is TRBJ2-7; the D is unclear. Germline CDR1 reads SGHRS; CDR2 reads YFSETQ. V lost 0 bases, J lost 4 bases, and 11 bases lay in between. The CDR3 covers 14 residues. CDR3 coding DNA: TGCGCCAGCAGCTTGGAATCTAGTAGGTACGAGCAGTACTTC. This translates into CASSLESSRYEQYF. The variable domain in full, with the rest retrieved from reference TRBV5-1 and TRBJ2-7, is KAGVTQTPRYLIKTRGQQVTLSCSPISGHRSVSWYQQTPGQGLQFLFEYFSETQRNKGNFPGRFSGRQFSNSRSEMNVSTLELGDSALYLCASSLESSRYEQYFGPGTRLTVT.

This clonotype was recorded at least ten times. The rearrangement links TRBV25-1 to TRBJ2-2; 12 bases are shared with TRBD1. This CDR3 contains 16 residues. Germline CDR1 and CDR2: MGHDK and SYGVNS. V shed 5 bases and J 4 bases; nucleotides not matched to a gene: 5. The CDR3 loop is CASSLGTGGITGELFF. In DNA form, the CDR3 reads TGTGCCAGCAGTTTAGGGACAGGGGGCATCACCGGGGAGCTGTTTTTT.

This clonotype showed up many times. The chain couples TRBV2 to TRBJ1-3, with 7 positions matching TRBD1. Trimming took 8 bases from V and 4 from J; bases not matched to a gene: 8. Germline CDR1 reads SNHLY; CDR2 reads FYNNEI. The CDR3 runs 14 residues. CDR3 sequence reads: CASLRRGPGNTIYF. The CDR3 bases are TGTGCCAGCCTAAGGAGGGGGCCCGGAAACACCATATATTTT.

For this clonotype: An end of the junction does not agree with germline; a read error may underlie this. The V gene is TRBV5-5, the J gene TRBJ1-2; D is perhaps TRBD1 (6 bases). The CDR3 loop spans 14 amino acids. Per the germline V gene, CDR1 is SGHKS and CDR2 is YYEKEE (reference sequence). The CDR3 is CASSLSRGFYGHTF. The DNA for the CDR3 is TGTGCCAGCAGCTTGAGCAGGGGATTCTATGGCCACACCTTC.

Details on this clonotype: A read error may be the cause here, since a much bigger clone is one base away. The final CDR3 position lacks the conserved phenylalanine or tryptophan, pointing to a likely read error. The chain's CDR3 is CASSFLAGSYEQYP. The CDR3 nucleotides read TGTGCCAGCAGCTTCCTAGCGGGGTCCTACGAGCAGTACCCC. This chain connects TRBV12-3 or TRBV12-4 to TRBJ2-7; TRBD2 matches at 9 bases. The CDR3 spans 14 residues. J was trimmed by 1 base and V by 6 bases; bases with no gene match: 4.

CDR3 loop: CASSRLPQASDTQYF. CDR3 coding DNA: TGTGCCAGCAGTCGGCTCCCCCAGGCGTCAGATACGCAGTATTTT. The rearrangement uses TRBV6-5 and TRBJ2-3, with D unresolved. V lost 5 bases, J lost 4 bases, and 16 bases lay in between. Per germline, CDR1 MNHEY and CDR2 SVGAGI. The CDR3 runs 15 residues.

The table lists this clonotype with many counts. The V and J genes are TRBV7-6 and TRBJ1-1; the match to TRBD1 covers 7 bases. J gave up 4 bases and V 1 base, and 3 bases lay outside the gene matches. Germline V gives CDR1 SGHVS, CDR2 FNYEAQ. This CDR3 is built from 14 residues. CDR3 nucleotide sequence: TGTGCCAGCAGCTTAGGACAGGGCGTCACTGAAGCTTTCTTT. It translates to CASSLGQGVTEAFF.

This clonotype was seen a few times. A read error is possible here, since a much larger clone lies one base away. Likely a read error: the CDR3 ends without its conserved phenylalanine or tryptophan. This sequence joins TRBV6-1 and TRBJ2-1, with TRBD2 matching over 9 bases. This CDR3 has 15 amino acids. CDR1 and CDR2 from the germline V gene are MNHNS and SASEGT. V was pared by 8 bases and J by 4 bases, with 9 bases of the junction left unmatched. The chain's CDR3 is CASARRTSEYNEQFS. The CDR3 DNA reads TGTGCCAGCGCGCGCCGGACTAGCGAGTACAATGAGCAGTTCTCC.

This clonotype was seen ten or more times. This may be a read error, as it is one base from a much larger clone. The chain uses TRBV20-1 and TRBJ1-5; 8 positions match TRBD1. Per the germline V gene, CDR1 is DFQATT and CDR2 is SNEGSKA (reference sequence). Unmatched junction bases numbered 4, after V lost 6 bases and J lost 3 bases. The CDR3 length is 13 residues. Here the CDR3 reads CSATGGINQPQHF. CDR3 sequence (DNA): TGCAGTGCCACAGGGGGGATCAATCAGCCCCAGCATTTT.

As to this clonotype: A much larger clone lies a single base off, so this may be a read error. The rearrangement joins TRBV6-6 to TRBJ2-5; TRBD1 aligns across 7 bases. Germline lookup yields CDR1 MNHNY and CDR2 SVGAGI (reference sequence). J lost 5 bases, V lost 7 bases, and 10 bases had no gene match. This CDR3 contains 14 residues. CDR3 sequence: CASTATGSGETQYF. CDR3 DNA sequence: TGTGCCAGCACCGCGACAGGGAGCGGTGAGACCCAGTACTTC.

The chain joins TRBV24-1 to TRBJ2-2, with no clear D. V was clipped by 7 bases and J by 7 bases, with 12 bases between them. CDR1 is KGHDR and CDR2 is SFDVKD in the germline V gene. The CDR3 runs 13 residues. In DNA, the CDR3 is TGTGCCACCAGACGTGGCCGCGGCGGGGAGCTGTTTTTT. It is translated as CATRRGRGGELFF.